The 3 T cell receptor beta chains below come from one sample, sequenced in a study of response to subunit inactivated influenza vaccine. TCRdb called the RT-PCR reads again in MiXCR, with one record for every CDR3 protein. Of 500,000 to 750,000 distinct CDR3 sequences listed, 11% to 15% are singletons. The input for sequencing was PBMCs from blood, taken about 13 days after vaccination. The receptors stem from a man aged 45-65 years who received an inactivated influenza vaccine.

The CDR3 DNA reads TGTGCCAGCTCACCACCGGGTAGGGCCCCCTACAATGAGCAGTTCTTC. Its translation: CASSPPGRAPYNEQFF. The chain carries TRBV18 and TRBJ2-1; D ambiguous. This CDR3 contains 16 residues. The ends were cut back, 0 bases at V and 2 bases at J, with 11 bases in the middle. Per the germline V gene, CDR1 is KGHSH and CDR2 is LQKENI.

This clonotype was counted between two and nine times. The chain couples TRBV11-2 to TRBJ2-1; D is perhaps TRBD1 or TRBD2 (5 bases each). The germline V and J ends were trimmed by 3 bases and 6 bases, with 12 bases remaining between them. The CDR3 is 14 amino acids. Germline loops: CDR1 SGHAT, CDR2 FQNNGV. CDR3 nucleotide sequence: TGTGCCAGCAGCTTTATCGGGGCAAGCAATGAGCAGTTCTTC. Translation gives CASSFIGASNEQFF.

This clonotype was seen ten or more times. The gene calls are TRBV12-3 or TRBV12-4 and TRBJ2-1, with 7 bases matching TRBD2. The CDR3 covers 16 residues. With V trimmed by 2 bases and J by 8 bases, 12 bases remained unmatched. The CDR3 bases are TGTGCCAGCAGTTTAATCCGGGCGGGAGTCTTGGATGAGCAGTTCTTC. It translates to CASSLIRAGVLDEQFF.